This T cell receptor (beta chain) is drawn from a study of T-cell reconstitution after alpha-beta-depleted transplantation in children. CDR1 MGHRA and CDR2 YSYEKL come from the germline V gene. Trimming removed 4 bases from V and 1 base from J, with 14 bases in between. The CDR3 spans 15 residues. In this sample, this clonotype turned up a few times. Unique molecular identifiers were used to barcode this TCRbeta library. From the PCR reads, TCRdb called clonotypes with MiXCR, one entry per CDR3 protein. The sample shows about 540,000 distinct CDR3 sequences, 15% to 20% of them seen only once. The sequenced sample was PBMCs from the stem cell graft donor, obtained from the stem cell graft. The J gene is TRBJ2-7, the V gene TRBV4-1, with D perhaps TRBD1 (6 bases). This TCR was recovered from a human donor who donated a stem cell graft to a child with acute lymphoblastic leukemia. CDR3 residues: CASSLGRDISYEQYF. CDR3 sequence (DNA): TGCGCCAGCAGCCTCGGACGGGACATTTCCTACGAGCAGTACTTC.